The 27 T cell receptor beta chains given below trace back to one sample, sequenced in a study of control samples from healthy donors and cancer patients. The table came from immunoSEQ multiplex PCR; TCRdb's copy has only in-frame clones and leaves some out. The data contain approximately 110,000 clones, 83% of them singletons. The sequenced sample was blood. The receptors stem from a woman aged 45-60 years in good health.

V gene TRBV5-1 combines with J gene TRBJ2-5; 10 bases match TRBD1. Looked up from germline, CDR1 is SGHRS and CDR2 is YFSETQ. There are 15 residues in the CDR3. V lost 1 base, J lost 5 bases, and 5 bases stayed unmatched. CDR3 DNA: TGCGCCAGCAGCTTGATGGGACAGGGGATGGAGACCCAGTACTTC. It encodes CASSLMGQGMETQYF.

V is TRBV25-1 and J is TRBJ1-2; D may be TRBD1 (6 bases). Trimming left V 1 base short and J 1 base short, with 10 bases between. CDR1 is MGHDK, CDR2 SYGVNS, per germline. The CDR3 loop spans 15 amino acids. DNA of the CDR3: TGTGCCAGCAGTGAATCAGGGGCCCTTAACTATGGCTACACCTTC. This translates into CASSESGALNYGYTF.

V gene TRBV11-3 combines with J gene TRBJ1-1; D unclear. Germline CDR1 and CDR2: SGHNT and YENEEA. The CDR3 is 13 residues long. Trimming shortened V by 5 bases and J by 2 bases, and 9 bases separated the two germline ends. CDR3 nucleotide sequence: TGTGCCAGCAGCGTAACAAGCAACACTGAAGCTTTCTTT. Its translation is CASSVTSNTEAFF.

This clone was seen only a few times. The chain combines TRBV6-1 with TRBJ1-4, with 8 bases aligning to TRBD1. V lost 1 base and J lost 7; bases outside the gene matches: 5. Germline CDR1 reads MNHNS; CDR2 reads SASEGT. The CDR3 runs 15 residues. The CDR3 DNA reads TGTGCCAGCAGTGAAGTATGGGACAGGCCTGAAAAACTGTTTTTT. This encodes CASSEVWDRPEKLFF.

This chain connects TRBV29-1 to TRBJ1-4; unclear D gene. The V and J ends lost 4 bases and 0 bases respectively, with 15 bases between them. This CDR3 region has 16 residues. The V gene's germline CDR1 is SQVTM and CDR2 ANQGSEA. Here the CDR3 reads CSVGVGERSTNEKLFF. The DNA for the CDR3 is TGCAGCGTTGGGGTTGGAGAACGGTCAACTAATGAAAAACTGTTTTTT.

This clone was found many times. The gene calls are TRBV7-9 and TRBJ1-3, with D perhaps matching TRBD1 (6 bases). Germline V gene lookup returns CDR1 SEHNR and CDR2 FQNEAQ (reference sequence). CDR3 length: 16 residues. V lost 5 bases and J 2 bases, leaving 16 bases between the germline ends. CDR3 in amino acids: CASSPRDTATGNTIYF. The CDR3 region has the DNA TGTGCCAGCAGCCCACGGGACACCGCGACTGGAAACACCATATATTTT.

DNA of the CDR3: TGTGCCAGTAGTATGGGACAGGGAATCACTGAAGCTTTCTTT. This translates into CASSMGQGITEAFF. The chain is built from TRBV19 and TRBJ1-1, with 9 bases aligning to TRBD1. CDR3 size: 14 residues. Germline V gene sequence: CDR1 LNHDA, CDR2 SQIVND (reference sequence). J gave up 4 bases and V 3 bases, and 3 bases lay outside the gene matches.

This clone was counted between two and nine times. The J gene is TRBJ2-7, the V gene TRBV5-4, with TRBD1 identical over 8 bases. J gave up 0 bases and V 1 base, and 3 bases lay outside the gene matches. Germline values: CDR1 SGHNT, CDR2 YYREEE (reference sequence). The CDR3 is 15 residues long. The chain's CDR3 is CASSLRDRSSYEQYF. DNA for the CDR3: TGTGCCAGCAGCTTGAGGGACAGGAGCTCCTACGAGCAGTACTTC.

V usage is TRBV6-5 and J usage is TRBJ1-1; TRBD1 is a possible D gene (6 bases). The germline gives CDR1 MNHEY, CDR2 SVGAGI. CDR3 length equals 10 residues. V lost 10 bases and J lost 11, with 14 bases in between. CDR3 loop: CAIHRERAFF. Written as DNA, the CDR3 is TGTGCCATCCACAGGGAGAGGGCTTTCTTT.

Comment on this clone: The junction does not match germline at one end; this may be a read error. The chain combines TRBV7-7 with TRBJ2-1; D possibly corresponds to TRBD1 (5 bases). The CDR3 spans 15 residues. The germline V gene has CDR1 SSHAT and CDR2 FNYEAQ (reference sequence). The CDR3 protein is CASSSDTSSYNEQFF. DNA of the CDR3: TGTGCTAGCAGCTCGGACACCAGCTCCTACAATGAGCAGTTCTTC.

The rearrangement links TRBV19 to TRBJ1-1; no definite D call. V dropped 6 bases and J dropped 1 base, with 15 bases sitting between them. Germline CDR1 is LNHDA and CDR2 is SQIVND (reference sequence). The CDR3 runs to 15 residues. The CDR3 region is CASRNTGRRNTEAFF. The CDR3 coding sequence is TGTGCCAGTAGGAATACCGGGAGAAGGAACACTGAAGCTTTCTTT.

The chain employs TRBV4-3 and TRBJ2-7, with 8 bases lining up with TRBD2. Looked up from germline, CDR1 is LGHNA and CDR2 is YSLEER. The CDR3 runs 17 residues. V was pared by 0 bases and J by 2 bases, with 9 bases of the junction left unmatched. The CDR3 sequence: CASSQDHLTGGAYEQYF. CDR3 DNA: TGCGCCAGCAGCCAAGATCACCTCACGGGAGGGGCCTACGAGCAGTACTTC.

This chain links TRBV7-8 with TRBJ1-2; D remains unclear. The V end was cut by 2 bases, the J end by 2 bases, with 21 bases between. This CDR3 spans 18 amino acids. CDR1 and CDR2 from the germline V gene are SGHVS and FQNEAQ. The CDR3 sequence is CASSLIVSSGGLNYGYTF. The DNA for the CDR3 is TGTGCCAGCAGCTTAATCGTGTCGAGTGGAGGCTTAAACTATGGCTACACCTTC.

The chain employs TRBV7-9 and TRBJ2-1; the match to TRBD2 covers 14 bases. Per germline, CDR1 SEHNR and CDR2 FQNEAQ (reference sequence). This CDR3 contains 17 residues. The V and J ends lost 5 bases and 2 bases, in that order; junction bases with no gene match: 5. CDR3 sequence (DNA): TGTGCCAGCAGCCCGACTAGCGGGAGGGAAACCTACAATGAGCAGTTCTTC. It codes for CASSPTSGRETYNEQFF.

The chain recombines TRBV27 with TRBJ1-1; 9 bases are shared with TRBD1. With 3 bases clipped from V and 0 bases from J, the junction kept 5 bases outside the gene matches. The CDR3 is 16 residues long. The germline V gene has CDR1 MNHEY and CDR2 SMNVEV (reference sequence). This CDR3 reads CASSLGQGNLNTEAFF. The CDR3 DNA is TGTGCCAGCAGTTTGGGACAGGGTAACTTGAACACTGAAGCTTTCTTT.

This chain links TRBV5-1 with TRBJ2-1; tentatively, D is TRBD1 or TRBD2 (5 bases each). The CDR3 totals 16 residues. Trimming took off 4 bases at V and 3 bases at J, with 17 bases between the two ends. Per the germline V gene, CDR1 is SGHRS and CDR2 is YFSETQ. The CDR3 here is CASSARAGQNYNEQFF. The CDR3 DNA is TGCGCCAGCAGCGCCAGGGCGGGCCAGAACTACAATGAGCAGTTCTTC. The variable domain in full, completed from reference TRBV5-1 and TRBJ2-1, reads KAGVTQTPRYLIKTRGQQVTLSCSPISGHRSVSWYQQTPGQGLQFLFEYFSETQRNKGNFPGRFSGRQFSNSRSEMNVSTLELGDSALYLCASSARAGQNYNEQFFGPGTRLTVL.

This chain joins TRBV19 and TRBJ2-1; 9 nucleotides agree with TRBD2. This CDR3 region has 16 residues. CDR1 is LNHDA and CDR2 is SQIVND in the germline V gene (reference sequence). The trim removed 5 bases at V and 3 bases at J, leaving 8 bases unmatched. The DNA for the CDR3 is TGTGCCAGTAGTGGGACTAGCTCATCGGGCTACAATGAGCAGTTCTTC. Protein sequence: CASSGTSSSGYNEQFF.

The chain has TRBV6-5 and TRBJ1-6; the D gene is possibly TRBD1 (6 bases). The CDR3 sequence is 14 residues long. V lost 5 bases and J 7 bases, leaving 12 bases between the germline ends. In germline, CDR1 is MNHEY, CDR2 SVGAGI. CDR3 bases: TGTGCCAGCAGTCAGGGGTTCCCCAATTCACCCCTCCACTTT. Translation gives CASSQGFPNSPLHF.

This clone was observed once. V is TRBV19 and J is TRBJ1-1; D unclear. The CDR3 runs 12 residues. The germline gives CDR1 LNHDA, CDR2 SQIVND (reference sequence). Trimming shortened V by 7 bases and J by 6 bases, and 12 bases separated the two germline ends. The CDR3 DNA sequence: TGTGCCAGTAAGGAGGATTACTCTGAAGCTTTCTTT. This sequence encodes CASKEDYSEAFF.

This clone has just a few counts. The V call is TRBV6-6, the J call TRBJ2-3; 9 bases are a match to TRBD2. The CDR3 sequence is 15 residues long. Germline V gene data show CDR1 as MNHNY and CDR2 as SVGAGI (reference sequence). The J segment lost 1 base and the V segment lost 2 bases, leaving 1 base of the junction unmatched. CDR3 DNA sequence: TGTGCCAGCAGTTACGAGCGGGGGGGCACAGATACGCAGTATTTT. Protein sequence: CASSYERGGTDTQYF.

The chain couples TRBV6-6 to TRBJ1-6; maybe TRBD1 (6 bases). Germline loops: CDR1 MNHNY, CDR2 SVGAGI (reference sequence). The CDR3 is 15 residues long. V dropped 2 bases and J dropped 7 bases, with 12 bases sitting between them. The CDR3 sequence is CASSYRGGENSPLHF. CDR3 coding DNA: TGTGCCAGCAGTTACAGAGGGGGTGAGAATTCACCCCTCCACTTT.

The chain couples TRBV7-6 to TRBJ2-1; TRBD2 agrees at 9 bases. The CDR3 contains 15 residues. Germline loops: CDR1 SGHVS, CDR2 FNYEAQ. The junction had 1 base not matched to a gene; V was cut back by 2 bases and J by 2 bases. CDR3 loop: CASSLLAGTYNEQFF. In nucleotides, the CDR3 is TGTGCCAGCAGCTTACTAGCGGGAACCTACAATGAGCAGTTCTTC. The full variable domain, completed using reference TRBV7-6 and TRBJ2-1, is GAGVSQSPRYKVTKRGQDVALRCDPISGHVSLYWYRQALGQGPEFLTYFNYEAQQDKSGLPNDRFSAERPEGSISTLTIQRTEQRDSAMYRCASSLLAGTYNEQFFGPGTRLTVL.

This chain uses TRBV6-4 with TRBJ1-1; TRBD1 matches 9 bases. In germline, CDR1 is MRHNA, CDR2 SNTAGT. Losses at the gene ends were 2 bases for V and 5 bases for J; bases not matched to a gene: 6. The CDR3 covers 15 residues. Here the CDR3 reads CASSDGTGLGTEAFF. For the CDR3, the DNA is TGTGCCAGCAGTGACGGGACAGGGTTGGGGACTGAAGCTTTCTTT.

This clone was picked up a small number of times. The rearrangement joins TRBV19 to TRBJ1-5; 12 nucleotides align to TRBD1. CDR3 size: 14 residues. CDR1 is LNHDA and CDR2 is SQIVND in the germline V gene (reference sequence). Trimming took 7 bases from V and 6 from J; bases not matched to a gene: 4. CDR3 sequence reads: CASTGTGGRQPQHF. CDR3 coding DNA: TGTGCCAGTACTGGGACAGGGGGCCGTCAGCCCCAGCATTTT.

The chain employs TRBV18 and TRBJ2-7; D is undetermined. Per the germline V gene, CDR1 is KGHSH and CDR2 is LQKENI. Trimming removed 0 bases at V and 2 bases at J, with 5 bases between. The CDR3 covers 13 residues. The CDR3 loop reads CASSPPGTYEQYF. The CDR3 DNA reads TGTGCCAGCTCACCACCAGGAACCTACGAGCAGTACTTC.

This clone was seen a single time. This chain connects TRBV3-1 (or the pseudogene TRBV3-2) to TRBJ1-4, with D uncertain. V dropped 1 base and J dropped 8 bases, with 11 bases sitting between them. Germline V gives CDR1 LGHDT, CDR2 YNNKEL (reference sequence). The CDR3 has 14 residues. CDR3: CASSQARTSEKLFF. Here the CDR3 DNA reads TGTGCCAGCAGCCAAGCGCGGACTTCGGAAAAACTGTTTTTT.

Only one count was recorded for this clone. This rearrangement joins TRBV5-1 to TRBJ2-5; weak D call: TRBD1 (6 bases). CDR3 length equals 14 residues. Trimming left V 4 bases short and J 5 bases short, with 15 bases between. From germline, CDR1 is SGHRS and CDR2 YFSETQ. The CDR3 reads CASSDSRGWETQYF. CDR3 DNA: TGCGCCAGCAGCGACTCCAGGGGTTGGGAGACCCAGTACTTC. Together with reference TRBV5-1 and TRBJ2-5, the CDR3 gives the full variable domain: KAGVTQTPRYLIKTRGQQVTLSCSPISGHRSVSWYQQTPGQGLQFLFEYFSETQRNKGNFPGRFSGRQFSNSRSEMNVSTLELGDSALYLCASSDSRGWETQYFGPGTRLLVL.